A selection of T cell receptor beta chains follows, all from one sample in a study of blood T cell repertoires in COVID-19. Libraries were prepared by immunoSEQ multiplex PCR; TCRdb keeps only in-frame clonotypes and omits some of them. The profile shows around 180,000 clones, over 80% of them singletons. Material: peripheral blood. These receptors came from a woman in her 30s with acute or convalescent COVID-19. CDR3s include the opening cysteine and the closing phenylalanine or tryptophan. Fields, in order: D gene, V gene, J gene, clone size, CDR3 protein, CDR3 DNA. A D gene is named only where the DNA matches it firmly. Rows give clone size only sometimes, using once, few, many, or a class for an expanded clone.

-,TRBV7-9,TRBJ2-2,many,CASSFPIASPRFGELFF,TGTGCCAGCAGTTTCCCCATAGCGTCTCCCAGATTCGGGGAGCTGTTTTTT
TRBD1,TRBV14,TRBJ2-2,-,CASSPPPATGVNTGELFF,TGTGCCAGCAGCCCTCCCCCGGCCACAGGGGTTAACACCGGGGAGCTGTTTTTT
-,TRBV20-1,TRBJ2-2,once,CSARASGELFF,TGCAGTGCTAGAGCTTCCGGGGAGCTGTTTTTT
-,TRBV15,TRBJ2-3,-,CATSANGGDTQYF,TGTGCCACCAGTGCTAACGGAGGAGATACGCAGTATTTT
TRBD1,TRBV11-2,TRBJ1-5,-,CASSLDPLDRGGQPQHF,TGTGCCAGCAGCTTAGATCCCCTTGACAGGGGCGGTCAGCCCCAGCATTTT
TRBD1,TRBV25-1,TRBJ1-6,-,CASRKRTGPDSPLHF,TGTGCCAGCAGGAAGAGGACAGGGCCCGATTCACCCCTCCACTTT
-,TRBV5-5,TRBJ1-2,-,CASSFGGEAYGYTF,TGTGCCAGCAGCTTTGGGGGGGAGGCCTATGGCTACACCTTC
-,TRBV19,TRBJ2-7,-,CASSIGPGYEQYF,TGTGCCAGTAGTATAGGACCAGGCTACGAGCAGTACTTC
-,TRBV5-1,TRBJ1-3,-,CASRRASDSGNTIYF,TGCGCCAGCAGGAGGGCCTCAGACTCTGGAAACACCATATATTTT
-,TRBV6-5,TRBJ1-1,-,CASSYSRGTEAFF,TGTGCCAGCAGTTACTCCAGGGGAACTGAAGCTTTCTTT
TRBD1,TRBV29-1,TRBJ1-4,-,CSVGTGGEKLFF,TGCAGCGTCGGGACAGGCGGGGAAAAACTGTTTTTT
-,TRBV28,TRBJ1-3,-,CASLPPPSSGNTIYF,TGTGCCAGCCTGCCCCCCCCGAGCTCTGGAAACACCATATATTTT
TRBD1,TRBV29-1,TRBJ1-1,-,CSVVAGGNTEAFF,TGCAGCGTTGTAGCAGGGGGGAACACTGAAGCTTTCTTT
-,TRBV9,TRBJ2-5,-,CASSRQGNRQETQYF,TGTGCCAGCAGCCGGCAGGGTAATCGCCAAGAGACCCAGTACTTC
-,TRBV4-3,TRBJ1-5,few,CASSQDGSGPLPQHF,TGCGCCAGCAGCCAAGATGGGTCAGGGCCTCTCCCCCAGCATTTT
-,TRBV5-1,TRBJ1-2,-,CASSLDGGSGYGYTF,TGCGCCAGCAGCTTGGATGGCGGGTCGGGCTATGGCTACACCTTC
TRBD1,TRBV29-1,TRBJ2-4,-,CSVGDSYLGAKNIQYF,TGCAGCGTTGGGGACAGCTACTTGGGGGCCAAAAACATTCAGTACTTC